Sequencing of this T cell receptor (beta chain) was carried out in a study of long-term antiretroviral therapy in people with HIV. Study-level points and caveats: Pre-ART expanded clones dominated the repertoire at every time point.

About this clone itself: Antigen: not known.

The CDR3 is 15 amino acids. The V gene's germline CDR1 is SGHRS and CDR2 YFSETQ. Trimming cost V 0 bases and J 3 bases, with 12 bases left between them. With survey level as its setting, the immunoSEQ assay was v3.0. The data were produced by immunoSEQ multiplex PCR, yet TCRdb's version contains in-frame clones alone and is incomplete. The sample yields 17,000 or so clones, over 75% seen once. The receptor comes from a man aged 18 to 35 with HIV. This specimen was unsorted PBMCs, taken 0.3 years after starting antiretroviral therapy. The V and J genes are TRBV5-1 and TRBJ1-1, with D possibly being TRBD1 (5 bases). The CDR3 DNA reads as TGCGCCAGCAGCTTGGTCCTAGGGGCGGACACTGAAGCTTTCTTT. It codes for CASSLVLGADTEAFF. Using reference TRBV5-1 and TRBJ1-1 for the parts outside the CDR3, the full variable domain is KAGVTQTPRYLIKTRGQQVTLSCSPISGHRSVSWYQQTPGQGLQFLFEYFSETQRNKGNFPGRFSGRQFSNSRSEMNVSTLELGDSALYLCASSLVLGADTEAFFGQGTRLTVV.